This T cell receptor (beta chain) was sequenced in a study of beta chain features in type 1 diabetes. Findings and caveats of the study: Insertion counts at VDJ junctions were lower in type 1 diabetes patients, who also showed more deletions there. In comparison with healthy donors, patients had naive, central memory and Treg TCRB repertoires that appeared more similar.

Isolation of CD4+ naive, central memory, regulatory and stem cell-like memory cells was achieved by sorting via CD45RO/CCR7/CD25/CD127/CD95/CD27. Expressed TCRB transcripts were sequenced after all isolated RNA was converted to cDNA. Method: immunoSEQ multiplex PCR; TCRdb's copy keeps in-frame clones and lacks some. The table includes approximately 150,000 clones, over 7.5% detected once. As concerns this clone: The antigen is not known.

The CDR3 length is 15 residues. Germline CDR1 and CDR2: MGHRA and YSYEKL. Trimming removed 0 bases at V and 6 bases at J, with 14 bases between. The clonotype originates from a woman under 30 in good health. The sequencing input was central memory CD4+ T cells from blood. The rearrangement joins TRBV4-1 to TRBJ1-2; D remains ambiguous. This chain's CDR3 is CASSQDLDNLNGYTF. CDR3 nucleotide sequence: TGCGCCAGCAGCCAAGATCTCGACAATCTAAATGGCTACACCTTC.